This T cell receptor beta chain was found in a study of cytomegalovirus exposure and HLA in healthy donors. Study results and caveats: In vitro experiments confirmed that three CMV-associated chains were specific for CMV antigens. Rates of TCR association differed by HLA locus in a later analysis, with DRB1 highest and HLA-C lowest. The authors reported that TCR beta sequences could predict HLA-A and HLA-B alleles. These predictions were accurate for most subjects in the first cohort.

Notes on this clone: Antigen specificity is unknown.

Germline V gene sequence: CDR1 SGDLS, CDR2 YYNGEE. The CDR3 length is 15 residues. A multiplex PCR was run with 60 Vbeta primers and 13 Jbeta primers. The repertoire was sequenced with immunoSEQ multiplex PCR; TCRdb's copy has only in-frame clones and lacks some. The sample holds more than 65,000 clones. This clonotype was sampled from a man aged 40-49 years in good health and CMV-seronegative. The V gene is TRBV9, the J gene TRBJ2-5; D may be TRBD1 (5 bases). The J call may be in error: the DNA end matches TRBJ2-7 better. The sample taken for sequencing was PBMCs. The CDR3 reads CASSAYPTVAYEQYF. CDR3 bases: TGTGCCAGCAGCGCCTACCCGACAGTGGCCTACGAGCAGTACTTC.